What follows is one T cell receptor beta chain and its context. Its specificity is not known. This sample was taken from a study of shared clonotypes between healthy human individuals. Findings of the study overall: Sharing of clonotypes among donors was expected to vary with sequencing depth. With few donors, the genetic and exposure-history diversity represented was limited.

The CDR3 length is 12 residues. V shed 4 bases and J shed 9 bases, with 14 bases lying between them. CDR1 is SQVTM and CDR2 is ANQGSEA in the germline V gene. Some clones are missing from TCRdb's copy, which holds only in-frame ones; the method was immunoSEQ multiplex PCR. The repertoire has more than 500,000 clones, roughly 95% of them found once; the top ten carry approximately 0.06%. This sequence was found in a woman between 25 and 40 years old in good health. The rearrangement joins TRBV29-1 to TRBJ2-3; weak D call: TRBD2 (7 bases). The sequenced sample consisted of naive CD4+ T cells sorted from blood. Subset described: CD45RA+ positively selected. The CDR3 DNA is TGCAGCGTTGTGGGAGGGGGTCTCACGCAGTATTTT. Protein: CSVVGGGLTQYF.